These T cell receptor beta chains were read from a single sample in a study of CD8 T cells in ankylosing spondylitis. MiXCR, run by TCRdb on the 5' RACE reads, gives a single entry per CDR3 protein. The sample has roughly 440,000 distinct CDR3 sequences; more than 15% are singletons. The material sequenced was blood, either unsorted or a sorted T cell fraction (not recorded which). Receptors were obtained from a male donor with ankylosing spondylitis. CDR3s include the opening cysteine and the closing phenylalanine or tryptophan. D genes are given only for firm matches. Clone size, where shown, is once, few, many, or a class for clones that have expanded.

d_call | j_call | cdr3_length | clone_size | v_call | cdr3_aa | cdr3_nt
NA | TRBJ1-3 | 18 | few | TRBV11-2 | CASSLLFGGGGSGNTIYF | TGTGCCAGCAGCTTATTGTTCGGGGGCGGGGGCTCTGGAAACACCATATATTTT
NA | TRBJ1-1 | 15 | few | TRBV6-1 | CASSEKDRPNTEAFF | TGTGCCAGCAGTGAAAAGGACAGACCGAACACTGAAGCTTTCTTT
TRBD2 | TRBJ2-1 | 14 | few | TRBV20-1 | CSASFSGRFNEQFF | TGCAGTGCTAGTTTTAGCGGGAGGTTTAATGAGCAGTTCTTC
NA | TRBJ1-2 | 13 | NA | TRBV12-3/TRBV12-4 | CASTNSDIYGYTF | TGTGCCAGCACCAATTCGGATATTTATGGCTACACCTTC
NA | TRBJ1-5 | 11 | many | TRBV12-3/TRBV12-4 | CASSPGQPQHF | TGTGCCAGCAGTCCGGGCCAGCCCCAGCATTTT
TRBD1 | TRBJ1-2 | 14 | NA | TRBV7-2 | CASSLNTGGIGYTF | TGTGCCAGCAGCTTGAATACAGGGGGCATTGGCTACACCTTC
NA | TRBJ2-3 | 14 | few | TRBV20-1 | CSATVRGSADTQYF | TGCAGTGCTACCGTCCGTGGGAGCGCAGATACGCAGTATTTT
NA | TRBJ2-2 | 17 | NA | TRBV19 | CASSKGGGSSGTGELFF | TGTGCCAGTAGTAAAGGGGGAGGGAGCTCGGGCACCGGGGAGCTGTTTTTT
NA | TRBJ1-5 | 14 | NA | TRBV29-1 | CSVTGRNGNQPQHF | TGCAGCGTCACAGGGAGAAATGGCAATCAGCCCCAGCATTTT
TRBD2 | TRBJ2-5 | 16 | few | TRBV6-1 | CASSLTSGGPGETQYF | TGTGCCAGCAGCCTCACTAGCGGGGGGCCCGGGGAGACCCAGTACTTC
NA | TRBJ2-1 | 11 | NA | TRBV29-1 | CSVVGSAEQFF | TGCAGCGTTGTGGGTTCGGCTGAGCAGTTCTTC
NA | TRBJ2-7 | 14 | few | TRBV4-1 | CASSHGLYHYEQYF | TGCGCCAGCAGCCATGGACTGTACCACTACGAGCAGTACTTC
NA | TRBJ2-7 | 15 | NA | TRBV5-1 | CASSPTRDLGDEQYF | TGCGCCAGCAGTCCCACGAGGGACCTCGGGGACGAGCAGTACTTC
NA | TRBJ1-1 | 12 | few | TRBV20-1 | CSAGGGVTEAFF | TGCAGTGCTGGGGGGGGAGTTACTGAAGCTTTCTTT
TRBD2 | TRBJ2-5 | 15 | NA | TRBV15 | CATSRGFGREETQYF | TGTGCCACCAGCAGAGGATTTGGGAGGGAAGAGACCCAGTACTTC
NA | TRBJ2-3 | 15 | NA | TRBV5-1 | CASSTQAAPQDAQYF | TGCGCCAGCAGCACCCAGGCGGCCCCACAGGACGCGCAGTATTTT